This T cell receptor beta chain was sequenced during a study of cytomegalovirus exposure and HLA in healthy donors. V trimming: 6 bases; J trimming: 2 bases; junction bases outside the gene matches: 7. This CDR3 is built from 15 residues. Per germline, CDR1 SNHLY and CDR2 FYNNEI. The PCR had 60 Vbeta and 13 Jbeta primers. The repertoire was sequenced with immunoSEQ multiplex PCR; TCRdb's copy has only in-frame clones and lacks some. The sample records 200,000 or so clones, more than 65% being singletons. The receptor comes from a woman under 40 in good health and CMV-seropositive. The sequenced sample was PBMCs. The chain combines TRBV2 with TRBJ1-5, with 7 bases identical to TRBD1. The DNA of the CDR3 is TGTGCCAGCAGCGCCGGGACAGTCCGCAATCAGCCCCAGCATTTT. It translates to CASSAGTVRNQPQHF.